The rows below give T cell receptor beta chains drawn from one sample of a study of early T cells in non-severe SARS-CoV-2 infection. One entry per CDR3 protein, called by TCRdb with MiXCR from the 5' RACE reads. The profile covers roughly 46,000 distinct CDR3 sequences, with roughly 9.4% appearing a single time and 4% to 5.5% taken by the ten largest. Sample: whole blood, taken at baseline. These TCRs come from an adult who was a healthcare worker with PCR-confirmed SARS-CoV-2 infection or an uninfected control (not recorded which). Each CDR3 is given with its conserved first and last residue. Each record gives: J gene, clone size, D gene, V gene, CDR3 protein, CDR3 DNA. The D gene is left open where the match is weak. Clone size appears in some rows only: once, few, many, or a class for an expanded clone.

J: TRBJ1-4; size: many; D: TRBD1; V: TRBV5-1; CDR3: CASSSSGQGAYGDEKLFF; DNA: TGCGCCAGCAGCTCGTCGGGACAGGGGGCTTATGGCGATGAAAAACTGTTTTTT
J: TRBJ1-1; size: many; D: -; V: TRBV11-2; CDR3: CASSSGIGGSETKAFF; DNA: TGTGCCAGCAGCTCCGGTATTGGAGGATCAGAGACTAAAGCTTTCTTT
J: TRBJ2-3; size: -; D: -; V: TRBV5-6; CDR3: CASSISQLYTQYF; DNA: TGTGCCAGCAGCATTAGCCAGCTTTATACGCAGTATTTT
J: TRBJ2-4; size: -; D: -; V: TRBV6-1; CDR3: CASDSLGAKNIQYF; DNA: TGTGCCAGCGACAGTTTGGGGGCCAAAAACATTCAGTACTTC
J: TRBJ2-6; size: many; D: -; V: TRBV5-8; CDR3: CASSPTGNSGANVLTF; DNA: TGTGCCAGCAGCCCCACAGGAAACTCTGGGGCCAACGTCCTGACTTTC
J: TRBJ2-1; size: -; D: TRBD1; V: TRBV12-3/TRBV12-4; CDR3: CASSPPGTGIFEQFF; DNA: TGTGCCAGCAGTCCCCCCGGGACAGGGATTTTTGAGCAGTTCTTC
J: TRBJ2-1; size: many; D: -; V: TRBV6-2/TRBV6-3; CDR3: CASSYLNGGQFF; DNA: TGTGCCAGCAGTTACCTGAACGGGGGTCAGTTCTTC
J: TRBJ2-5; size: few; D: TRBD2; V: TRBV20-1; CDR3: CSATPGLPPETQYF; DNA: TGCAGTGCGACACCGGGACTACCCCCAGAGACCCAGTACTTC
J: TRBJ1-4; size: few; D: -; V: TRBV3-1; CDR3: CASSQRHVMTKLFF; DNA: TGTGCCAGCAGCCAAAGGCACGTAATGACAAAACTGTTTTTT
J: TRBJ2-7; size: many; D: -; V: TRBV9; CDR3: CASSPSRAGAEGEQYF; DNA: TGTGCCAGCAGCCCCAGTCGCGCGGGGGCCGAGGGAGAGCAGTACTTC
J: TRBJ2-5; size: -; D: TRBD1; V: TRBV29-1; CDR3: CSVRKGAAKETQYF; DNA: TGCAGCGTTCGTAAGGGGGCCGCTAAAGAGACCCAGTACTTC
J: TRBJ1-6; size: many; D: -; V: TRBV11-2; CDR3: CASSFDSLYSPLHF; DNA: TGTGCCAGCAGCTTCGACAGCCTGTATTCACCCCTCCACTTT
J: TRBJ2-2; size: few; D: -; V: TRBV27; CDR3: CASSLYRATGELFF; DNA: TGTGCCAGCAGTTTATACCGGGCCACCGGGGAGCTGTTTTTT
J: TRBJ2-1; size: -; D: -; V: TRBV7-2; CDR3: CASNRASRVQFF; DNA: TGTGCCAGCAACAGAGCCTCCCGGGTGCAGTTCTTC
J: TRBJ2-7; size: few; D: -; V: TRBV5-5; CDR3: CASSSTDYEQYF; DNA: TGTGCCAGCAGCTCGACAGACTACGAGCAGTACTTC
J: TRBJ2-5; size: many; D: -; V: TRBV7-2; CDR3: CASSLEGGRETQYF; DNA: TGTGCCAGCAGCTTAGAAGGCGGCAGAGAGACCCAGTACTTC
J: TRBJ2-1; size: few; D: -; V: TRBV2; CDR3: CASSEDTYNEQFF; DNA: TGTGCCAGCAGTGAGGACACCTACAATGAGCAGTTCTTC
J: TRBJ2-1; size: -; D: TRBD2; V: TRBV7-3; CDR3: CASSFGLAGKNEQFF; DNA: TGTGCCAGCAGCTTTGGACTAGCGGGAAAAAATGAGCAGTTCTTC
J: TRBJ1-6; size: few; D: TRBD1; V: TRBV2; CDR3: CATSGTGGRSSPLHF; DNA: TGTGCCACCTCCGGGACAGGGGGCCGATCATCACCCCTCCACTTT
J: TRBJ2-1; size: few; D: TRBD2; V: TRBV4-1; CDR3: CASSQEVAGVWQFF; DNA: TGCGCCAGCAGCCAAGAGGTAGCGGGAGTCTGGCAGTTCTTC
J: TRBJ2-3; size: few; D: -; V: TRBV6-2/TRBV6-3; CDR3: CASSIGGSADTQYF; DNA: TGTGCCAGCAGTATAGGGGGGTCGGCAGATACGCAGTATTTT
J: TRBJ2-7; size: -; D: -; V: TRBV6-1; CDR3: CASSEAPGRTF; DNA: TGTGCCAGCAGTGAAGCGCCAGGCCGAACCTTC
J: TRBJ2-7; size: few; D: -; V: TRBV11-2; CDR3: CASSLGDLYEQYF; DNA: TGTGCCAGCAGCTTAGGAGATCTATACGAGCAGTACTTC
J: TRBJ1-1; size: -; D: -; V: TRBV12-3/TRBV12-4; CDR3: CASSSGSPNTEAFF; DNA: TGTGCCAGCAGTTCCGGCAGTCCGAACACTGAAGCTTTCTTT
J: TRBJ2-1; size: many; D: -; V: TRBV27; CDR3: CASSLGTLYNEQFF; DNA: TGTGCCAGCAGTTTAGGGACTCTCTACAATGAGCAGTTCTTC
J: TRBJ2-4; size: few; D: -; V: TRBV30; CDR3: CAWSLGEAKNIQYF; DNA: TGTGCCTGGTCTCTAGGGGAGGCCAAAAACATTCAGTACTTC
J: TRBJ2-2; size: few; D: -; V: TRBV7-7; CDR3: CASSKGQNTGELFF; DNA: TGTGCTAGCAGCAAGGGACAGAACACCGGGGAGCTGTTTTTT